This paragraph reports one T cell receptor (beta chain). The target antigen is unknown. V was shortened by 0 bases and J by 3 bases, with 15 bases between the two germline ends. The V gene's germline CDR1 is SGHDT and CDR2 YYEEEE. The CDR3 is 16 residues long. The sample is drawn from a study of cytomegalovirus exposure and HLA in healthy donors. The study ran its PCR with 60 Vbeta and 13 Jbeta primers. Produced via immunoSEQ multiplex PCR; TCRdb's table is partial and in-frame only. The sample carries under 150,000 clones, approximately 72% recorded once. Study-wide points: Reportedly, a later analysis found an Asian-associated ancestry cluster had fewer N-insertions than the roughly 670-donor mean. Common viral pathogens seemed to be connected with several of the most significant clusters, according to a later analysis. The study found most TCR sequences rare, yet found some public TCRs in many donors.

The origin of this receptor is a man aged 35 to 55 in good health and CMV-seronegative. The material sequenced was PBMCs. J is TRBJ1-1 and V is TRBV5-6; tentatively, D is TRBD1 (6 bases). CDR3 bases: TGTGCCAGCAGCTTGGCGGCAGGGGACGGATACACTGAAGCTTTCTTT. It specifies CASSLAAGDGYTEAFF.